A single sample is the source of the 7 T cell receptor beta chains below, sequenced in a study of blood T cell repertoires in COVID-19. TCRdb keeps only in-frame clones here, not all; method: immunoSEQ multiplex PCR. Among some 33,000 clones listed, approximately 85% were seen once. Material for sequencing was peripheral blood. The receptors were gathered from a human donor in a cohort sampled during active COVID-19.

The rearrangement joins TRBV5-1 to TRBJ1-6; D gene uncertain. The V gene lost 0 bases and the J gene lost 5 bases, with 9 bases spanning the gap. Germline V gene data show CDR1 as SGHRS and CDR2 as YFSETQ. The CDR3 loop spans 15 amino acids. The CDR3 reads CASSLDSGNNSPLHF. The CDR3 DNA follows: TGCGCCAGCAGCTTGGACAGTGGAAATAATTCACCCCTCCACTTT.

J is TRBJ1-4 and V is TRBV5-4; TRBD1 is a possible D gene (6 bases). Germline V gene lookup returns CDR1 SGHNT and CDR2 YYREEE (reference sequence). Trimming pared 3 bases from V and 8 bases from J, leaving 14 bases between. The CDR3 sequence is 14 residues long. Here the CDR3 reads CASSSRGVGEKLFF. The CDR3 DNA reads TGTGCCAGCAGCTCCAGGGGAGTGGGCGAAAAACTGTTTTTT.

The chain employs TRBV6-5 and TRBJ2-7, with 9 bases matching TRBD1. J gave up 3 bases and V 8 bases, and 5 bases lay outside the gene matches. The CDR3 totals 13 residues. Germline-derived CDR1 and CDR2 are MNHEY and SVGAGI. The CDR3 bases are TGTGCCAGCGGGGACAGGGTCTTCTACGAGCAGTACTTC. Translated, it gives CASGDRVFYEQYF.

This chain uses TRBV6-4 with TRBJ1-1; D possibly corresponds to TRBD1 (5 bases). CDR3 length: 18 amino acids. Germline V lookup: CDR1 MRHNA, CDR2 SNTAGT. V lost 0 bases to trimming and J lost 3 bases, with 20 bases between them. The CDR3: CASSDSNGARTWYTEAFF. The CDR3 DNA follows: TGTGCCAGCAGTGACTCGAATGGGGCGCGTACCTGGTACACTGAAGCTTTCTTT.

This chain joins TRBV19 and TRBJ1-6; TRBD1 aligns across 9 bases. Germline V lookup: CDR1 LNHDA, CDR2 SQIVND (reference sequence). CDR3 length: 16 amino acids. The junction had 7 bases not matched to a gene; V was cut back by 5 bases and J by 5 bases. In nucleotides, the CDR3 is TGTGCCAGTAGTTTCACCGGGACAGGGAATAATTCACCCCTCCACTTT. Protein: CASSFTGTGNNSPLHF. Together with reference TRBV19 and TRBJ1-6, the CDR3 gives the full variable domain: DGGITQSPKYLFRKEGQNVTLSCEQNLNHDAMYWYRQDPGQGLRLIYYSQIVNDFQKGDIAEGYSVSREKKESFPLTVTSAQKNPTAFYLCASSFTGTGNNSPLHFGNGTRLTVT.

Turning to this clone: The junction shows a germline mismatch at one end, possibly a read error. The CDR3 loop is CASSLRGLADPTVF. In DNA form, the CDR3 reads TGTGCCAGCAGCTTAAGGGGACTAGCGGACCCTACGGTCTTC. The chain links TRBV7-3 to TRBJ2-1; 11 nucleotides match TRBD2. CDR3 length: 14 amino acids. CDR1 SGHTA and CDR2 FQGTGA come from the germline V gene. Looking up the rest from reference TRBV7-3 and TRBJ2-1 gives the full variable domain: GAGVSQTPSNKVTEKGKYVELRCDPISGHTALYWYRQSLGQGPEFLIYFQGTGAADDSGLPNDRFFAVRPEGSVSTLKIQRTERGDSAVYLCASSLRGLADPTVFGPGTRLTVL.

This clone is a singleton in its sample. The chain carries TRBV10-3 and TRBJ2-5, with a possible D match to TRBD1 (7 bases). CDR3 length: 15 amino acids. From germline, CDR1 is ENHRY and CDR2 SYGVKD. The V end was cut by 3 bases, the J end by 4 bases, with 15 bases between. The CDR3 DNA reads as TGTGCCATCAGTGATCAGGGGGGCCAAGGAGAGACCCAGTACTTC. Translation: CAISDQGGQGETQYF.